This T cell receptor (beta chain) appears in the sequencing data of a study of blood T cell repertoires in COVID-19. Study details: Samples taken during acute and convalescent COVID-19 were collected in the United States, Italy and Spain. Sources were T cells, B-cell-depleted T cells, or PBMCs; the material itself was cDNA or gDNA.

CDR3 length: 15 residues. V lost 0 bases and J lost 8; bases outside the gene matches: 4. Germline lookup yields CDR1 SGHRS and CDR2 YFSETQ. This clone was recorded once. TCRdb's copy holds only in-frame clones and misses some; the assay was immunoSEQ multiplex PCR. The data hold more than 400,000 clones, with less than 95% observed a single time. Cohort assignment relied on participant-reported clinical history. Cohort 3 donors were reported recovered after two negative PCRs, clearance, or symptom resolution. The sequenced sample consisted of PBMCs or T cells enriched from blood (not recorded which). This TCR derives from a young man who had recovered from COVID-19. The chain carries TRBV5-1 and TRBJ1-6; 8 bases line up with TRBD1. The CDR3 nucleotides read TGCGCCAGCAGCTTGGGTCAGGGGGCTTATTCACCCCTCCACTTT. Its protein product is CASSLGQGAYSPLHF.